The T cell receptor (beta chain) under discussion was sequenced for a study of blood T cell repertoires in COVID-19. Study summary: Sites across the United States, Italy and Spain contributed samples from acute and convalescent COVID-19.

The CDR3 sequence is 11 residues long. V shed 5 bases and J 14 bases; nucleotides not matched to a gene: 8. Germline V gene sequence: CDR1 SGHDT, CDR2 YYEEEE. The method was immunoSEQ multiplex PCR; TCRdb's version includes in-frame clones alone and lacks a portion of them. The top ten clones hold less than 4.5% of a sample with approximately 220,000 clones, nearly 90% of them seen once. Specimen: PBMCs or T cells enriched from blood (not recorded which). This receptor was identified in a woman aged 25 to 39 with acute COVID-19. The V call is TRBV5-6, the J call TRBJ1-2, with 8 bases matching TRBD1. The CDR3 here is CASSLSTGGTF. In nucleotides, the CDR3 is TGTGCCAGCAGTTTGAGCACAGGGGGTACCTTC.